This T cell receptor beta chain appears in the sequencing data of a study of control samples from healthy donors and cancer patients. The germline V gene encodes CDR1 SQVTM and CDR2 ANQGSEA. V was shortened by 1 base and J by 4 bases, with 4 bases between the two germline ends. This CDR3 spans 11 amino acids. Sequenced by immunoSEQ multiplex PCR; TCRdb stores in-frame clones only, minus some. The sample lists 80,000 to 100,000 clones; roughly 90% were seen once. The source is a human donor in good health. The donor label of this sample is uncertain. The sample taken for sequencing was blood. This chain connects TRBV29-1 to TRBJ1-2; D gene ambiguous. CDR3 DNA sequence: TGCAGCGTTGAAGGGGGCTATGGCTACACCTTC. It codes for CSVEGGYGYTF.